The 9 T cell receptor beta chains reported below all come from one sample, sequenced in a study of STAT5B mutations in CD4+ large granular lymphocyte leukemia. Using immunoSEQ multiplex PCR, the repertoire was profiled, and TCRdb retains in-frame clones only, with some absent. The sample lists 30,000 to 40,000 clones, around 80% seen once, with approximately 2% in the top ten. What was sequenced was CD4+ T cells from blood buffy coats. These receptors came from a human donor in good health.

The CDR3: CASSQDHGAPSYNEQFF. CDR3 in DNA: TGCGCCAGCAGCCAAGACCACGGGGCCCCGTCCTACAATGAGCAGTTCTTC. The chain recombines TRBV4-1 with TRBJ2-1; D is possibly TRBD1 or TRBD2 (5 bases each). The V end was cut by 0 bases, the J end by 1 base, with 13 bases between. The CDR3 totals 17 residues. The germline gives CDR1 MGHRA, CDR2 YSYEKL.

In its sample, this clone was seen once. The CDR3 loop reads CASSPNSGFAGNTIYF. DNA for the CDR3: TGTGCCAGCTCACCAAATTCGGGGTTCGCTGGAAACACCATATATTTT. The gene calls are TRBV18 and TRBJ1-3; no reliable D call. This CDR3 has 16 residues. Trimming removed 2 bases at V and 2 bases at J, with 13 bases between. Germline V gene data show CDR1 as KGHSH and CDR2 as LQKENI.

This chain uses TRBV5-1 with TRBJ2-7; tentatively, D is TRBD2 (6 bases). Germline V gene lookup returns CDR1 SGHRS and CDR2 YFSETQ. The ends were cut back, 1 base at V and 1 base at J, with 21 bases in the middle. This CDR3 contains 18 residues. The CDR3 loop reads CASSLWEASSGRSYEQYF. The CDR3 DNA is TGCGCCAGCAGCTTGTGGGAGGCGTCCAGCGGACGGTCCTACGAGCAGTACTTC. The full variable domain, in which reference TRBV5-1 and TRBJ2-7 provide the parts outside the CDR3, is KAGVTQTPRYLIKTRGQQVTLSCSPISGHRSVSWYQQTPGQGLQFLFEYFSETQRNKGNFPGRFSGRQFSNSRSEMNVSTLELGDSALYLCASSLWEASSGRSYEQYFGPGTRLTVT.

The chain employs TRBV5-1 and TRBJ1-1, with 10 bases lining up with TRBD1. Germline values: CDR1 SGHRS, CDR2 YFSETQ. The CDR3 is 15 amino acids. V lost 4 bases and J lost 3; bases outside the gene matches: 6. CDR3: CASSPWTGGDTEAFF. The CDR3 DNA follows: TGCGCCAGCAGCCCCTGGACAGGGGGGGACACTGAAGCTTTCTTT.

This sequence joins TRBV7-8 and TRBJ2-7, with 7 bases that match TRBD1. Germline V gene data show CDR1 as SGHVS and CDR2 as FQNEAQ. The ends lost 3 bases at V and 5 bases at J; junction bases unmatched: 7. This CDR3 is 14 amino acids long. The CDR3 reads CASSFGDRDNEQYF. CDR3 nucleotides: TGTGCCAGCAGCTTCGGAGACAGGGACAACGAGCAGTACTTC.

The J gene is TRBJ2-3, the V gene TRBV7-6; 11 positions match TRBD2. Unmatched junction bases numbered 2, after V lost 1 base and J lost 2 bases. This CDR3 has 16 amino acids. Germline V CDR1 and CDR2: SGHVS, FNYEAQ. CDR3 sequence reads: CASSLGTSGPTDTQYF. DNA of the CDR3: TGTGCCAGCAGCTTAGGGACTAGCGGGCCCACAGATACGCAGTATTTT.

This chain connects TRBV9 to TRBJ1-2, with D tentatively TRBD1 (5 bases). With 4 bases removed from V and 6 bases from J, the gap between germline ends came to 13 bases. The CDR3 runs 13 residues. Germline CDR1 SGDLS, CDR2 YYNGEE. In DNA form, the CDR3 reads TGTGCCAGCAGCCTGAGGGGAAAAGATGGCTACACCTTC. It encodes CASSLRGKDGYTF.

The gene calls are TRBV11-2 and TRBJ2-3; D may be TRBD2 (5 bases). The germline gives CDR1 SGHAT, CDR2 FQNNGV. Trimming took 3 bases from V and 0 from J, leaving 10 bases between them. The CDR3 is 15 amino acids. CDR3 sequence (DNA): TGTGCCAGCAGCTTGGGGAGCGGTAGCACAGATACGCAGTATTTT. It is translated as CASSLGSGSTDTQYF.

This sequence joins TRBV9 and TRBJ1-1; possible D gene TRBD1, 5 bases. The CDR3 runs 13 residues. The V gene lost 1 base and the J gene lost 11 bases, with 15 bases spanning the gap. Germline V CDR1 and CDR2: SGDLS, YYNGEE. The DNA for the CDR3 is TGTGCCAGCAGCGTATTGGAGGCAGGGAGGGCTTTCTTT. It is translated as CASSVLEAGRAFF.